A single sample gave rise to the 21 T cell receptor beta chains below, sequenced in a study of blood T cell repertoires in COVID-19. Method: immunoSEQ multiplex PCR; TCRdb's copy keeps in-frame clones and lacks some. The profile covers about 130,000 clones, with around 86% appearing a single time and around 2.3% taken by the ten largest. Sequencing was done on a sample of peripheral blood. Every receptor here comes from a man between 50 and 59 years old with active COVID-19.

The J gene is TRBJ2-1, the V gene TRBV7-2; TRBD2 matches 10 bases. From germline, CDR1 is SGHTA and CDR2 FQGNSA. V lost 0 bases to trimming and J lost 9 bases; unmatched junction nucleotides: 5. The CDR3 extends over 15 amino acids. The CDR3 is CASSLAQRGGAEQFF. In DNA, the CDR3 is TGTGCCAGCAGCTTAGCCCAGCGGGGGGGCGCTGAGCAGTTCTTC.

The J gene is TRBJ2-7, the V gene TRBV6-6, with D possibly matching TRBD2 (6 bases). The CDR3 is 14 residues long. Germline lookup yields CDR1 MNHNY and CDR2 SVGAGI (reference sequence). Trimming shortened V by 2 bases and J by 2 bases, and 10 bases separated the two germline ends. CDR3 amino acids: CASSYAGNTYEQYF. The CDR3 DNA reads as TGTGCCAGCAGTTACGCGGGGAACACCTACGAGCAGTACTTC.

The chain recombines TRBV5-6 with TRBJ1-4; weak D call: TRBD1 (5 bases). V shed 0 bases and J shed 4 bases, with 16 bases lying between them. This CDR3 has 17 residues. Germline V lookup: CDR1 SGHDT, CDR2 YYEEEE. The CDR3 sequence is CASSLGRQLKINEKLFF. CDR3 nucleotides: TGTGCCAGCAGCTTGGGGAGACAGTTGAAGATTAATGAAAAACTGTTTTTT.

The rearrangement joins TRBV2 to TRBJ1-2; unclear D gene. Germline V CDR1 and CDR2: SNHLY, FYNNEI. Trimming took off 6 bases at V and 4 bases at J, with 12 bases between the two ends. The CDR3 loop spans 13 amino acids. In nucleotides, the CDR3 is TGTGCCAGCAGCCCCGGACTGCCCTATGGCTACACCTTC. This codes for CASSPGLPYGYTF.

The genes are TRBV15 and TRBJ2-3; D unresolved. CDR1 LNHNV and CDR2 YYDKDF come from the germline V gene (reference sequence). The CDR3 totals 16 residues. The V gene lost 2 bases and the J gene lost 5 bases, with 17 bases spanning the gap. The CDR3 region has the DNA TGTGCCACCAGCAGATCTCCCGTCCAATTCGGAGATACGCAGTATTTT. It codes for CATSRSPVQFGDTQYF.

V gene TRBV6-5 combines with J gene TRBJ1-1; TRBD1 is a possible D gene (6 bases). V lost 6 bases, J lost 0 bases, and 11 bases lay in between. The CDR3 has 14 residues. Looked up from germline, CDR1 is MNHEY and CDR2 is SVGAGI. The CDR3 DNA reads as TGTGCCAGCAGGGCAGGGGATATGAACACTGAAGCTTTCTTT. It specifies CASRAGDMNTEAFF.

The V gene is TRBV2, the J gene TRBJ2-3, with D possibly TRBD1 on 5 matching bases. V lost 6 bases to trimming and J lost 2 bases, with 15 bases between them. Per germline, CDR1 SNHLY and CDR2 FYNNEI. The CDR3 spans 15 residues. CDR3 DNA: TGTGCCAGCAGAGCCCTAAGGGGTCTCACAGATACGCAGTATTTT. The encoded protein is CASRALRGLTDTQYF.

J is TRBJ2-2 and V is TRBV5-4, with D tentatively TRBD1 (6 bases). Trimming cost V 9 bases and J 2 bases, with 11 bases left between them. CDR3 length equals 13 residues. The germline V gene has CDR1 SGHNT and CDR2 YYREEE (reference sequence). DNA for the CDR3: TGTGCCATCCGGACAGACAACACCGGGGAGCTGTTTTTT. Its protein product is CAIRTDNTGELFF.

The rearrangement joins TRBV6-1 to TRBJ1-3, with D possibly TRBD1 on 5 matching bases. The CDR3 extends over 15 amino acids. Per the germline V gene, CDR1 is MNHNS and CDR2 is SASEGT. V was shortened by 3 bases and J by 0 bases, with 9 bases between the two germline ends. CDR3 in DNA: TGTGCCAGCAGTGATGGGGGGTTCTCTGGAAACACCATATATTTT. It encodes CASSDGGFSGNTIYF.

The rearrangement uses TRBV10-3 and TRBJ2-3, with TRBD2 identical over 7 bases. The V gene's germline CDR1 is ENHRY and CDR2 SYGVKD. The CDR3 totals 18 residues. Trimming cost V 4 bases and J 0 bases; bases outside gene matches: 13. The DNA for the CDR3 is TGTGCCATCAGTGGGGGATTCGGGGGAGGGATTAGCACAGATACGCAGTATTTT. Translation: CAISGGFGGGISTDTQYF.

J is TRBJ1-2 and V is TRBV2; the D gene is possibly TRBD1 (5 bases). The CDR3 totals 15 residues. The ends were cut back, 7 bases at V and 4 bases at J, with 19 bases in the middle. Looked up from germline, CDR1 is SNHLY and CDR2 is FYNNEI. CDR3 DNA sequence: TGTGCCAGCATACTCCAGGGAGGGAGGGGCTATGGCTACACCTTC. As protein: CASILQGGRGYGYTF.

V is TRBV5-1 and J is TRBJ1-1; a weak D match, TRBD1 (5 bases). CDR3 length equals 14 residues. Germline loops: CDR1 SGHRS, CDR2 YFSETQ. The V end lost 4 bases, the J end lost 3 bases, and 13 bases lay between the germline ends. This CDR3 is CASSAGWEDTEAFF. Here the CDR3 DNA reads TGCGCCAGCAGCGCAGGGTGGGAAGACACTGAAGCTTTCTTT.

This chain joins TRBV4-2 and TRBJ1-2; tentatively, D is TRBD1 (6 bases). The CDR3 covers 17 residues. Germline V gene sequence: CDR1 LGHNA, CDR2 YNFKEQ. V was clipped by 1 base and J by 0 bases, with 15 bases between them. The CDR3 reads CASSQGEYGTSNYGYTF. The CDR3 DNA sequence: TGTGCCAGCAGCCAAGGTGAATATGGGACATCTAACTATGGCTACACCTTC.

This clone was observed a single time. CDR3 sequence: CASSLPTGDGYTF. CDR3 in DNA: TGTGCCAGCAGCCTACCGACAGGGGATGGCTACACCTTC. The chain employs TRBV11-2 and TRBJ1-2, with TRBD1 identical over 8 bases. Germline assignment: CDR1 SGHAT and CDR2 FQNNGV. The CDR3 runs 13 residues. V gave up 5 bases and J gave up 6 bases; unmatched junction bases: 5. The full variable domain, rest sourced from reference TRBV11-2 and TRBJ1-2, is EAGVAQSPRYKIIEKRQSVAFWCNPISGHATLYWYQQILGQGPKLLIQFQNNGVVDDSQLPKDRFSAERLKGVDSTLKIQPAKLEDSAVYLCASSLPTGDGYTFGSGTRLTVV.

This chain links TRBV25-1 with TRBJ2-2, with 7 bases aligning to TRBD1. This CDR3 region has 16 residues. The germline CDR1 and CDR2 sequences are MGHDK and SYGVNS. V dropped 9 bases and J dropped 0; count of bases not matched to a gene: 10. DNA for the CDR3: TGTGCCAGTCAAGAGTGGACAGGTGCGAACACCGGGGAGCTGTTTTTT. Its protein is CASQEWTGANTGELFF.

The DNA of the CDR3 is TGTGCCAGCAGCCAAGATGCGGGACAGGGAAACATTCAGTACTTC. Encoded protein: CASSQDAGQGNIQYF. The chain uses TRBV4-2 and TRBJ2-4, with 9 bases matching TRBD1. Germline CDR1 LGHNA, CDR2 YNFKEQ. The CDR3 runs 15 residues. V gave up 0 bases and J gave up 6 bases; unmatched junction bases: 3.

The chain uses TRBV7-9 and TRBJ1-5, with D maybe TRBD1 (6 bases). CDR1 and CDR2 (germline): SEHNR, FQNEAQ (reference sequence). V was clipped by 3 bases and J by 6 bases, with 12 bases between them. CDR3 size: 14 residues. CDR3 loop: CASSFDRYPQPQHF. In nucleotides, the CDR3 is TGTGCCAGCAGCTTTGACAGGTACCCTCAGCCCCAGCATTTT. Combining the CDR3 with reference TRBV7-9 and TRBJ1-5 gives the whole variable domain DTGVSQNPRHKITKRGQNVTFRCDPISEHNRLYWYRQTLGQGPEFLTYFQNEAQLEKSRLLSDRFSAERPKGSFSTLEIQRTEQGDSAMYLCASSFDRYPQPQHFGDGTRLSIL.

V gene TRBV6-5 combines with J gene TRBJ2-7, with D hard to call. CDR3 size: 11 residues. V lost 10 bases and J 5 bases, leaving 12 bases between the germline ends. Looked up from germline, CDR1 is MNHEY and CDR2 is SVGAGI. As DNA, the CDR3 is TGTGCCACCCACAACCCCCACGAGCAGTACTTC. This encodes CATHNPHEQYF.

The V call is TRBV25-1, the J call TRBJ1-1, with 10 bases matching TRBD1. CDR3 size: 13 residues. Germline V gene sequence: CDR1 MGHDK, CDR2 SYGVNS. Trimming cost V 6 bases and J 7 bases; bases outside gene matches: 5. CDR3 in DNA: TGTGCCAGCAGCTTCCGGGACAGGGGTGAAGCTTTCTTT. Translated, it gives CASSFRDRGEAFF.

The chain couples TRBV6-5 to TRBJ2-5, with D perhaps matching TRBD2 (6 bases). V was pared by 6 bases and J by 5 bases, with 16 bases between. Germline-derived CDR1 and CDR2 are MNHEY and SVGAGI. The CDR3 spans 14 residues. The CDR3 region has the DNA TGTGCCAGCAGGGCTAGCGCCCGAGGGGAGACCCAGTACTTC. Residues: CASRASARGETQYF.

The chain employs TRBV29-1 and TRBJ2-7; no definite D call. The germline CDR1 and CDR2 sequences are SQVTM and ANQGSEA. The germline V and J ends were trimmed by 4 bases and 2 bases, with 9 bases remaining between them. This CDR3 is 12 amino acids long. CDR3 nucleotides: TGCAGCGTTGCGAACAGCCCCTACGAGCAGTACTTC. This gives the protein CSVANSPYEQYF.